The 20 T cell receptor beta chains listed next were all sequenced from one sample in a study of monozygotic twins with inflammatory bowel disease. TCRdb re-called the 5' RACE reads; every CDR3 protein appears as one record, without DNA. The sample holds around 450,000 distinct CDR3 sequences. The sample comprised blood. These receptors all come from a human donor with ulcerative colitis or Crohn's disease, or a healthy co-twin of an affected twin (not recorded which).

J is TRBJ1-2 and V is TRBV19; as DNA is missing, the TRBD1 call by TCRdb cannot be tested. The length of the CDR3 is 13 residues. Germline V gene data show CDR1 as LNHDA and CDR2 as SQIVND (reference sequence). The CDR3 loop is CASNRDRDYGYTF.

The rearrangement links TRBV6-1 to TRBJ2-1; with no DNA, the TCRdb D assignment of TRBD1 cannot be verified. CDR1 is MNHNS, CDR2 SASEGT, per germline. The length of the CDR3 is 14 residues. CDR3 region: CASSAGQTVDEQFF.

This chain joins TRBV7-2 and TRBJ1-2. The CDR3 runs 14 residues. Germline V gene data show CDR1 as SGHTA and CDR2 as FQGNSA. CDR3 protein: CASSLGSGVGVYTF. The entire variable domain, with the rest obtained from reference TRBV7-2 and TRBJ1-2, is as follows: GAGVSQSPSNKVTEKGKDVELRCDPISGHTALYWYRQSLGQGLEFLIYFQGNSAPDKSGLPSDRFSAERTGGSVSTLTIQRTQQEDSAVYLCASSLGSGVGVYTFGSGTRLTVV.

The gene calls are TRBV20-1 and TRBJ1-6; TCRdb's D call, TRBD1, is unchecked because there is no DNA. The CDR3 has 12 residues. Germline V CDR1 and CDR2: DFQATT, SNEGSKA (reference sequence). CDR3 protein: CSAIKGLPPLHF.

This chain connects TRBV5-1 to TRBJ2-2; TCRdb reports TRBD1, a call that lacks DNA to check it against. The germline V gene has CDR1 SGHRS and CDR2 YFSETQ. This CDR3 has 16 amino acids. CDR3 loop: CASSFRGASNTGELFF.

This chain connects TRBV20-1 to TRBJ2-5. The CDR3 contains 12 residues. CDR1 is DFQATT, CDR2 SNEGSKA, per germline (reference sequence). Here the CDR3 reads CSFRKTQETQYF.

This chain links TRBV2 with TRBJ2-5. CDR3 size: 13 residues. In germline, CDR1 is SNHLY, CDR2 FYNNEI. The CDR3 loop reads CASSLADGKTQYF.

V gene TRBV7-9 combines with J gene TRBJ2-7; TCRdb gives TRBD1 as the D gene, but with no DNA this cannot be confirmed. In germline, CDR1 is SEHNR, CDR2 FQNEAQ (reference sequence). The CDR3 is 12 residues long. The CDR3 region is CASSLRGFEQYF.

The genes are TRBV2 and TRBJ1-1. Germline CDR1 SNHLY, CDR2 FYNNEI. The CDR3 contains 13 residues. The CDR3 protein is CASTKGRVPEAFF.

This chain joins TRBV5-1 and TRBJ2-7. The V gene's germline CDR1 is SGHRS and CDR2 YFSETQ. This CDR3 has 15 residues. The CDR3 reads CASSLDTRGPYEQYF. Full variable domain (rest looked up from reference TRBV5-1 and TRBJ2-7): KAGVTQTPRYLIKTRGQQVTLSCSPISGHRSVSWYQQTPGQGLQFLFEYFSETQRNKGNFPGRFSGRQFSNSRSEMNVSTLELGDSALYLCASSLDTRGPYEQYFGPGTRLTVT.

The rearrangement links TRBV15 to TRBJ1-1. Germline assignment: CDR1 LNHNV and CDR2 YYDKDF (reference sequence). The CDR3 totals 11 residues. The CDR3: CATSRDLQAFF.

The V gene is TRBV11-2, the J gene TRBJ2-7; the TCRdb call, TRBD2, lacks DNA for checking. Germline V gene lookup returns CDR1 SGHAT and CDR2 FQNNGV. This CDR3 is 15 amino acids long. The CDR3 protein is CASSLSFSARREQYF.

The chain has TRBV30 and TRBJ2-7; there is no DNA to check the TCRdb D call of TRBD1. This CDR3 region has 13 residues. Germline lookup yields CDR1 GTSNPN and CDR2 SVGIG (reference sequence). The CDR3 here is CAWSQGAPYEQYF.

The chain recombines TRBV10-3 with TRBJ1-3. CDR1 is ENHRY, CDR2 SYGVKD, per germline. The length of the CDR3 is 12 residues. This CDR3 is CAIGSSGNTIYF.

V usage is TRBV12-3 or TRBV12-4 and J usage is TRBJ1-1. CDR3 length: 11 amino acids. CDR3 residues: CASGYDTEAFF.

CDR3 loop: CASSPALSSYEQYF. The rearrangement links TRBV18 to TRBJ2-7. Germline CDR1 is KGHSH and CDR2 is LQKENI. CDR3 length: 14 residues.

This chain uses TRBV4-1 with TRBJ2-7; with no DNA, the TCRdb D assignment of TRBD1 cannot be verified. Germline CDR1 is MGHRA and CDR2 is YSYEKL. CDR3 size: 18 residues. The CDR3 protein is CASSQVGGTQGGSYEQYF.

The genes are TRBV6-1 and TRBJ2-2; the D call of TRBD2 rests on TCRdb alone, since no DNA is present to check it. This CDR3 has 16 amino acids. Germline CDR1 and CDR2: MNHNS and SASEGT. The CDR3 is CASTVRQAPNTGELFF.

CDR3 sequence reads: CATSASGGSYNEQFF. This chain links TRBV24-1 with TRBJ2-1; checking the TCRdb D call of TRBD2 is not possible without DNA. CDR3 length equals 15 residues. From germline, CDR1 is KGHDR and CDR2 SFDVKD.

The chain couples TRBV5-1 to TRBJ2-1. This CDR3 has 14 amino acids. CDR1 and CDR2 (germline): SGHRS, YFSETQ. Here the CDR3 reads CASSLGGFYNEQFF.